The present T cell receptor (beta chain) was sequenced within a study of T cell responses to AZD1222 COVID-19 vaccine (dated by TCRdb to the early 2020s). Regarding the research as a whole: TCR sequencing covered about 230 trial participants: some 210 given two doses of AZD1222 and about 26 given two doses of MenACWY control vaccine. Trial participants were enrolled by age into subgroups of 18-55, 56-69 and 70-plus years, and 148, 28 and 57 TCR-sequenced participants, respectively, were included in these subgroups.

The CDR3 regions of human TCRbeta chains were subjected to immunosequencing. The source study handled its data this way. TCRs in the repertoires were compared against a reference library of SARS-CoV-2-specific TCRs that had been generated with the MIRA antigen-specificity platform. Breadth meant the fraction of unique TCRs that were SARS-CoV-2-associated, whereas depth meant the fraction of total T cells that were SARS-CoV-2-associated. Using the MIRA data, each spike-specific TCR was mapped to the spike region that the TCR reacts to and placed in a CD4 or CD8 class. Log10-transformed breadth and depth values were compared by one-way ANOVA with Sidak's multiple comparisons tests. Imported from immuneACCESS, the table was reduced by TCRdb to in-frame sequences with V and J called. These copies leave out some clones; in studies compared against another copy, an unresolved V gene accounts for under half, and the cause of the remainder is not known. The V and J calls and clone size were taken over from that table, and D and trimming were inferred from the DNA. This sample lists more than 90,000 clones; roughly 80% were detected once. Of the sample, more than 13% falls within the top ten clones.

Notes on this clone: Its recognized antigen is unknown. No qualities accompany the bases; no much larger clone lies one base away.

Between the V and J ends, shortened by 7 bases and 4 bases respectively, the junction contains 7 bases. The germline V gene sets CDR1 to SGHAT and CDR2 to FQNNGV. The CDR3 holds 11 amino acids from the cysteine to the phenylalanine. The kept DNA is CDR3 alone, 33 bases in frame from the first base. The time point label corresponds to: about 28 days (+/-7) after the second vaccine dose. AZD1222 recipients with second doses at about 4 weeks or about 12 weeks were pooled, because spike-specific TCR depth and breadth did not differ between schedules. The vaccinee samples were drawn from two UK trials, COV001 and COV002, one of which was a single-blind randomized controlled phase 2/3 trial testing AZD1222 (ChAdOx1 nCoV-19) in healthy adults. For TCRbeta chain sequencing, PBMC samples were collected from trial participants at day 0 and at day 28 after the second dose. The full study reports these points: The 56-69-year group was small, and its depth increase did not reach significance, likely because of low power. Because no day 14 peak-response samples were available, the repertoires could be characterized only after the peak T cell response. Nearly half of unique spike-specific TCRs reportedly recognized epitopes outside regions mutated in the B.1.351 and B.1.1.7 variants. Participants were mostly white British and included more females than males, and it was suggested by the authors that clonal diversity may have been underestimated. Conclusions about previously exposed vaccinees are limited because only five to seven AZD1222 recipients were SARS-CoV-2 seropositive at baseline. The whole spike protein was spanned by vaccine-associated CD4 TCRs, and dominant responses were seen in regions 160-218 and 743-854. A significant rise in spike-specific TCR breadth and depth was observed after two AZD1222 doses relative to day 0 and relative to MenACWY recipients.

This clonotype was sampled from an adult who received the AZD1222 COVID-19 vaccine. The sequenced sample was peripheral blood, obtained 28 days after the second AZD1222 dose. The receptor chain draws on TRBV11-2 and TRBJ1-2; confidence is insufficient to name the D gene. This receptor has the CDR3 CASKGLYGYTF. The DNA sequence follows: TGTGCCAGCAAGGGCCTCTATGGCTACACCTTC.